The 3 T cell receptor beta chains presented below share a single source sample, sequenced in a study of CD8 T cells in Susac syndrome. An amount of RNA that ranged from roughly 0.45 to 1 ug was reverse transcribed with random hexamers. TCRdb redid the calling of the immunoSEQ multiplex PCR reads with MiXCR, one entry per CDR3 protein. Counted here are about 300,000 distinct CDR3 sequences, 85% occurring once; the ten biggest clones make up approximately 0.2%. The sequenced sample was CD8+ T cells from PBMCs. The receptors come from a human donor with multiple sclerosis.

This chain links TRBV7-9 with TRBJ2-7, with 7 bases lining up with TRBD1. V dropped 7 bases and J dropped 5; count of bases not matched to a gene: 2. The CDR3 spans 11 residues. Looked up from germline, CDR1 is SEHNR and CDR2 is FQNEAQ (reference sequence). This CDR3 reads CASTDRDEQYF. CDR3 nucleotide sequence: TGTGCCAGCACCGACAGGGACGAGCAGTACTTC. The full variable domain, in which reference TRBV7-9 and TRBJ2-7 provide the parts outside the CDR3, is DTGVSQNPRHKITKRGQNVTFRCDPISEHNRLYWYRQTLGQGPEFLTYFQNEAQLEKSRLLSDRFSAERPKGSFSTLEIQRTEQGDSAMYLCASTDRDEQYFGPGTRLTVT.

This clonotype appeared once. The chain joins TRBV7-9 to TRBJ2-7; D may be TRBD1 or TRBD2 (5 bases each). The CDR3 is made up of 14 amino acids. Germline CDR1 reads SEHNR; CDR2 reads FQNEAQ (reference sequence). V lost 5 bases and J lost 3, with 14 bases in between. The CDR3 sequence: CASSQRDGFYEQYF. CDR3 DNA: TGTGCCAGCAGCCAACGGGACGGGTTCTACGAGCAGTACTTC.

The sample holds a few counts of this clonotype. The V and J genes are TRBV30 and TRBJ2-7; D call uncertain. Trimming shortened V by 0 bases and J by 3 bases, and 9 bases separated the two germline ends. Per germline, CDR1 GTSNPN and CDR2 SVGIG (reference sequence). The CDR3 loop spans 13 amino acids. CDR3 protein: CAWSVGSNYEQYF. CDR3 nucleotide sequence: TGTGCCTGGAGTGTTGGGTCGAACTACGAGCAGTACTTC.